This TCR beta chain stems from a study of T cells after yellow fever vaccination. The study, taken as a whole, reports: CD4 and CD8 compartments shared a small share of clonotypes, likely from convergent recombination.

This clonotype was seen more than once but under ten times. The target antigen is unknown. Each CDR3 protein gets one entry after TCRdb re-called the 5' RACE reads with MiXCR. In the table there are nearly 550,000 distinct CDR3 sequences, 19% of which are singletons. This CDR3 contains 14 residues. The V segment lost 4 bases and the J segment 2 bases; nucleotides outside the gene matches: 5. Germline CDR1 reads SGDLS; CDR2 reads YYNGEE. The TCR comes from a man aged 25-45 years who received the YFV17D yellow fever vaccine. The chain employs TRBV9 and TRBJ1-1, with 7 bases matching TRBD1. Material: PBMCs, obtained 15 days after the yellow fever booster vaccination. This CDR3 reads CASSRNRGNTEAFF. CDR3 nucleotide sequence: TGTGCCAGCAGCAGAAACAGGGGAAACACTGAAGCTTTCTTT.